This TCR beta chain was documented in a study of Ad26.COV2.S vaccination and SARS-CoV-2 variants. Overall study results and limits: Individuals receiving vaccine had higher spike-specific TCR breadth than placebo recipients did.

This CDR3 has 18 residues. Germline V gene lookup returns CDR1 SGHRS and CDR2 YFSETQ. V lost 3 bases and J 3 bases, leaving 23 bases between the germline ends. On this clone itself: Its target is not known.

The data were produced by immunoSEQ multiplex PCR, yet TCRdb's version contains in-frame clones alone and is incomplete. The sample lists about 480,000 clones, around 88% occurring once. Treatment defined: around 19 received Ad26.COV2.S at low or high dose, single or two shots; a few received placebo; per-sample allocation not given. Collection of samples fell on day 63 after the first vaccine or placebo injection. This TCR came from a person aged 18-65 years who received the Ad26.COV2.S COVID-19 vaccine or a placebo. The source was peripheral blood, collected in a trial of Ad26.COV2.S vaccine versus placebo. The rearrangement links TRBV5-1 to TRBJ2-3, with D possibly called TRBD1 or TRBD2 (7 bases each). For the CDR3, the DNA is TGCGCCAGCAGCTACTACGACCGGACAGGCGGGGGAACAGATACGCAGTATTTT. Translation gives CASSYYDRTGGGTDTQYF.